Below, 32 T cell receptor beta chains from the same sample are listed, as sequenced in a study of post-analysis software for immune sequencing data. No antigens are known for them. Findings of the study overall: TRBV5-6, TRBV5-1 and TRBV20-1 were among roughly 5 TRBV segments more frequent in patients than controls.

Every TCR beta cDNA library bore unique molecular identifiers. MiXCR was run by TCRdb on the PCR reads, yielding one entry per CDR3 protein. The sample carries hundreds of thousands of distinct CDR3 sequences, approximately 53% recorded once. The sequencing input was blood. Receptors were obtained from a girl under 18 with multiple sclerosis.

In this sample, this clonotype turned up a few times. The J gene is TRBJ1-2, the V gene TRBV10-3; possibly TRBD1 for D (5 bases). Trimming shortened V by 4 bases and J by 2 bases, and 14 bases separated the two germline ends. The length of the CDR3 is 15 residues. In germline, CDR1 is ENHRY, CDR2 SYGVKD. CDR3 bases: TGTGCCATCAGTGCTGGTGCAGGGACCAACTATGGCTACACCTTC. It specifies CAISAGAGTNYGYTF.

The V call is TRBV6-6, the J call TRBJ1-2; a possible D gene is TRBD1 (6 bases). Trimming cost V 8 bases and J 2 bases, with 9 bases left between them. The CDR3 contains 12 residues. From germline, CDR1 is MNHNY and CDR2 SVGAGI (reference sequence). Here the CDR3 reads CASGQSNYGYTF. The DNA for the CDR3 is TGTGCCAGCGGACAGAGCAACTATGGCTACACCTTC.

This sequence joins TRBV20-1 and TRBJ2-7; 9 bases fit TRBD1. The CDR3 consists of 15 residues. V shed 2 bases and J 0 bases; nucleotides not matched to a gene: 5. CDR1 DFQATT and CDR2 SNEGSKA come from the germline V gene (reference sequence). As DNA, the CDR3 is TGCAGTGCTAGAACGGACAGGGGAGTCTCCTACGAGCAGTACTTC. This translates into CSARTDRGVSYEQYF.

CDR3 region: CSARKWREDSYEQYF. Here the CDR3 DNA reads TGCAGTGCTAGGAAATGGCGGGAGGATTCCTACGAGCAGTACTTC. The chain couples TRBV20-1 to TRBJ2-7, with 8 bases matching TRBD2. In germline, CDR1 is DFQATT, CDR2 SNEGSKA (reference sequence). With 3 bases clipped from V and 1 base from J, the junction kept 8 bases outside the gene matches. This CDR3 spans 15 amino acids.

This rearrangement joins TRBV5-1 to TRBJ2-6; D is undetermined. This CDR3 comprises 16 residues. Trimming stripped 5 bases from V and 3 bases from J, with 15 bases between. CDR1 and CDR2 (germline): SGHRS, YFSETQ. This CDR3 is CASRNEGIGGANVLTF. CDR3 coding DNA: TGCGCCAGCAGAAACGAAGGGATAGGTGGGGCCAACGTCCTGACTTTC.

The chain employs TRBV5-1 and TRBJ2-1, with 11 bases fitting TRBD2. The CDR3 has 18 residues. Losses at the gene ends were 0 bases for V and 0 bases for J; bases not matched to a gene: 5. Germline assignment: CDR1 SGHRS and CDR2 YFSETQ. The CDR3 spells CASSLVIAGGSSYNEQFF. DNA of the CDR3: TGCGCCAGCAGCTTGGTAATAGCGGGAGGGTCCTCCTACAATGAGCAGTTCTTC.

V usage is TRBV4-1 and J usage is TRBJ1-5, with a possible D match to TRBD1 (5 bases). Germline CDR1 and CDR2: MGHRA and YSYEKL. V gave up 0 bases and J gave up 8 bases, with 14 bases separating them. The CDR3 covers 15 residues. The CDR3 loop reads CASSQEVRGLKPQHF. The DNA of the CDR3 is TGCGCCAGCAGCCAAGAAGTGAGGGGCCTGAAGCCCCAGCATTTT.

This clonotype is a singleton in its sample. This chain uses TRBV30 with TRBJ2-3, with D unclear. V lost 0 bases and J lost 8, with 21 bases in between. The germline V gene encodes CDR1 GTSNPN and CDR2 SVGIG (reference sequence). The CDR3 runs 16 residues. CDR3 sequence (DNA): TGTGCCTGGAGTGTACTTCTAGGCCTTAGCCCCGGTACGCAGTATTTT. It yields the protein CAWSVLLGLSPGTQYF.

The chain combines TRBV5-1 with TRBJ1-4, with D perhaps matching TRBD1 (6 bases). The ends were cut back, 0 bases at V and 4 bases at J, with 13 bases in the middle. The CDR3 has 16 amino acids. Germline-derived CDR1 and CDR2 are SGHRS and YFSETQ. Here the CDR3 reads CASSLGRGRVNEKLFF. As DNA, the CDR3 is TGCGCCAGCAGCTTGGGCCGGGGGCGAGTTAATGAAAAACTGTTTTTT.

This chain connects TRBV29-1 to TRBJ2-5; perhaps TRBD1 as D (5 bases). The CDR3 is 14 residues long. The germline V and J ends were trimmed by 5 bases and 1 base, with 14 bases remaining between them. From germline, CDR1 is SQVTM and CDR2 ANQGSEA. CDR3: CSVRKWTFQETQYF. Here the CDR3 DNA reads TGCAGCGTTCGGAAATGGACATTCCAAGAGACCCAGTACTTC.

The chain links TRBV20-1 to TRBJ2-7; 14 nucleotides line up with TRBD2. The CDR3 sequence is 14 residues long. J was trimmed by 4 bases and V by 5 bases; bases with no gene match: 4. The germline gives CDR1 DFQATT, CDR2 SNEGSKA (reference sequence). The CDR3 sequence: CSALRTSGRYEQYF. The CDR3, as DNA: TGCAGTGCTCTTCGGACTAGCGGGAGGTACGAGCAGTACTTC.

This clonotype has more than one count but fewer than ten. This chain links TRBV7-2 with TRBJ1-2; D unresolved. With 6 bases removed from V and 5 bases from J, the gap between germline ends came to 10 bases. The CDR3 extends over 12 amino acids. Germline V lookup: CDR1 SGHTA, CDR2 FQGNSA. The CDR3 nucleotides read TGTGCCAGCAGTCCAACAAGTTATGGCTACACCTTC. It encodes CASSPTSYGYTF.

The rearrangement links TRBV12-5 to TRBJ2-5; D might be TRBD1 or TRBD2, each matching 6 bases. This CDR3 spans 15 amino acids. CDR1 and CDR2 (germline): LGHNT, FRNRAP. Trimming took 6 bases from V and 4 from J, leaving 18 bases between them. The CDR3 DNA follows: TGTGCTAGTGGCCCCGGGACCCCGGGGGCAGAGACCCAGTACTTC. It yields the protein CASGPGTPGAETQYF.

CDR3 amino acids: CASSYRGSGRPPDTQYF. Written as DNA, the CDR3 is TGTGCCAGCAGTTACCGGGGTAGCGGGAGACCCCCAGATACGCAGTATTTT. The genes are TRBV27 and TRBJ2-3; 9 nucleotides agree with TRBD2. Unmatched junction bases numbered 12, after V lost 4 bases and J lost 4 bases. Germline V CDR1 and CDR2: MNHEY, SMNVEV (reference sequence). CDR3 length equals 17 residues.

This clonotype was counted between two and nine times. This chain's CDR3 is CASERGGGEETQYF. Here the CDR3 DNA reads TGTGCCAGCGAACGGGGCGGAGGAGAAGAGACCCAGTACTTC. V gene TRBV7-9 combines with J gene TRBJ2-5; D may match TRBD1 or TRBD2 (5 bases each). The CDR3 length is 14 residues. V lost 8 bases and J 3 bases, leaving 16 bases between the germline ends. Germline lookup yields CDR1 SEHNR and CDR2 FQNEAQ (reference sequence).

The chain couples TRBV7-9 to TRBJ1-1, with D hard to call. The germline V gene encodes CDR1 SEHNR and CDR2 FQNEAQ (reference sequence). The V and J ends lost 0 bases and 7 bases respectively, with 6 bases between them. The CDR3 runs to 12 residues. The CDR3 loop reads CASSLATGEAFF. CDR3 sequence (DNA): TGTGCCAGCAGCTTAGCGACGGGTGAAGCTTTCTTT.

J is TRBJ2-5 and V is TRBV19; 7 nucleotides line up with TRBD1. The DNA end lines up better with TRBJ2-7; the J call may be wrong. The CDR3 has 15 amino acids. The germline gives CDR1 LNHDA, CDR2 SQIVND (reference sequence). CDR3 nucleotide sequence: TGTGCCAGTAGTCGGAAGGGGGCGAACCCGTACGAGCAGTACTTC. Its protein is CASSRKGANPYEQYF.

V usage is TRBV12-3 or TRBV12-4 and J usage is TRBJ2-3, with TRBD1 as a possible D gene (6 bases). The CDR3 has 13 amino acids. The V gene lost 6 bases and the J gene lost 10 bases, with 17 bases spanning the gap. The CDR3 DNA reads as TGTGCCAGCAGGCCGAACAGGGCAGGTCCGCAGTATTTT. This translates into CASRPNRAGPQYF.

In DNA, the CDR3 is TGTGCCAGCAGTTACTCTGAGGAAGAGACCCAGTACTTC. It codes for CASSYSEEETQYF. The chain couples TRBV6-5 to TRBJ2-7; D is ambiguous. The end of the DNA is better explained by TRBJ2-5, so the J call may be wrong. The germline CDR1 and CDR2 sequences are MNHEY and SVGAGI. This CDR3 region has 13 residues.

This clonotype was seen a few times. V gene TRBV29-1 combines with J gene TRBJ1-2, with a possible D match to TRBD1 (6 bases). V dropped 7 bases and J dropped 0 bases, with 18 bases sitting between them. Germline V gene sequence: CDR1 SQVTM, CDR2 ANQGSEA. This CDR3 is 15 amino acids long. The chain's CDR3 is CSASLAGASNYGYTF. CDR3 DNA: TGCAGCGCCAGCTTGGCAGGGGCCTCTAACTATGGCTACACCTTC.

For the CDR3, the DNA is TGTGCCAGCAGTTACTACGGGGGCTATGGCTACACCTTC. The encoded protein is CASSYYGGYGYTF. V gene TRBV6-5 combines with J gene TRBJ1-2; maybe TRBD1 (5 bases). In germline, CDR1 is MNHEY, CDR2 SVGAGI. The length of the CDR3 is 13 residues. V was shortened by 1 base and J by 4 bases, with 7 bases between the two germline ends.

This chain joins TRBV20-1 and TRBJ2-5; possible D gene TRBD1, 6 bases. This CDR3 region has 16 residues. The V end lost 4 bases, the J end lost 1 base, and 19 bases lay between the germline ends. CDR1 and CDR2 (germline): DFQATT, SNEGSKA (reference sequence). CDR3 protein: CSATQRRGSRQETQYF. Here the CDR3 DNA reads TGCAGTGCTACCCAGCGTAGGGGGTCCCGCCAAGAGACCCAGTACTTC.

Details on this clonotype: At one end, the junction sequence differs from germline, possibly due to a read error. The chain uses TRBV12-3 or TRBV12-4 and TRBJ2-1; TRBD1 agrees at 7 bases. This CDR3 spans 19 amino acids. The CDR3 bases are TGTGCCAGCAGTCCGTTTCAGGGACAGCGACAGAGCTCCTACAACGAGCAGTTCTTC. The encoded protein is CASSPFQGQRQSSYNEQFF.

The chain links TRBV20-1 to TRBJ2-1; TRBD2 agrees at 9 bases. The CDR3 consists of 16 residues. Germline-derived CDR1 and CDR2 are DFQATT and SNEGSKA (reference sequence). V was clipped by 6 bases and J by 1 base; unmatched bases: 10. Here the CDR3 reads CSAPKSGGLSYNEQFF. Here the CDR3 DNA reads TGCAGTGCCCCTAAGAGCGGGGGGTTGTCCTACAATGAGCAGTTCTTC.

This chain connects TRBV7-2 to TRBJ2-3, with 10 bases matching TRBD2. This CDR3 comprises 18 residues. Germline V gene data show CDR1 as SGHTA and CDR2 as FQGNSA. V shed 2 bases and J 0 bases; nucleotides not matched to a gene: 8. DNA of the CDR3: TGTGCCAGCAGCTTATTGTGGGCTAGCGGGGGTAGCACAGATACGCAGTATTTT. This sequence encodes CASSLLWASGGSTDTQYF.

DNA of the CDR3: TGTGCCAGCAGGCTTACTAGCGGGAGAATGGGAAACATTCAGTACTTC. The encoded protein is CASRLTSGRMGNIQYF. The chain couples TRBV6-6 to TRBJ2-4; 11 bases agree with TRBD2. CDR1 and CDR2 from the germline V gene are MNHNY and SVGAGI (reference sequence). The CDR3 covers 16 residues. Losses at the gene ends were 6 bases for V and 6 bases for J; bases not matched to a gene: 10.

This clonotype was seen a few times. The V call is TRBV10-3, the J call TRBJ1-2; 8 bases match TRBD1. V was clipped by 7 bases and J by 5 bases; unmatched bases: 9. Per the germline V gene, CDR1 is ENHRY and CDR2 is SYGVKD. This CDR3 is 14 amino acids long. The CDR3 DNA reads TGTGCCATCAAGTCCCCAGGGGGCGGTTATGGCTACACCTTC. Translation gives CAIKSPGGGYGYTF.

The chain has TRBV5-1 and TRBJ2-7, with D possibly being TRBD1 (5 bases). CDR1 and CDR2 from the germline V gene are SGHRS and YFSETQ. The V and J ends lost 4 bases and 1 base respectively, with 15 bases between them. CDR3 length: 15 residues. The CDR3 region is CASSPSWTLSYEQYF. DNA for the CDR3: TGCGCCAGCAGCCCCTCTTGGACACTTTCCTACGAGCAGTACTTC.

In its sample, this clonotype was seen a few times. The V and J genes are TRBV7-3 and TRBJ2-6, with 8 nucleotides matching TRBD1. CDR3 size: 18 residues. Germline V gene sequence: CDR1 SGHTA, CDR2 FQGTGA. V lost 5 bases to trimming and J lost 0 bases; unmatched junction nucleotides: 9. For the CDR3, the DNA is TGTGCCAGCAGCCCACGGACAGGGATCTCCTCTGGGGCCAACGTCCTGACTTTC. Translating gives CASSPRTGISSGANVLTF.

This clonotype has at least ten counts. This rearrangement joins TRBV20-1 to TRBJ2-7, with 7 positions matching TRBD2. The CDR3 spans 12 residues. The germline V gene has CDR1 DFQATT and CDR2 SNEGSKA (reference sequence). The junction had 2 bases not matched to a gene; V was cut back by 5 bases and J by 1 base. The CDR3 spells CSARSGSYEQYF. CDR3 bases: TGCAGTGCTCGTAGCGGGTCCTACGAGCAGTACTTC.

The chain couples TRBV12-3 or TRBV12-4 to TRBJ2-1, with D perhaps TRBD2 (7 bases). The CDR3 length is 16 residues. The V and J ends lost 2 bases and 0 bases respectively, with 11 bases between them. The CDR3 DNA follows: TGTGCCAGCAGTTTAACGGCGGGGGCCTCCTACAATGAGCAGTTCTTC. Translation gives CASSLTAGASYNEQFF.

This chain links TRBV9 with TRBJ2-5; no reliable D call. CDR3 length: 13 amino acids. CDR1 and CDR2 from the germline V gene are SGDLS and YYNGEE. V was pared by 1 base and J by 1 base, with 5 bases between. In DNA form, the CDR3 reads TGTGCCAGCAGCGTACCGGGCCAAGAGACCCAGTACTTC. This codes for CASSVPGQETQYF. The full variable domain, completed using reference TRBV9 and TRBJ2-5, is DSGVTQTPKHLITATGQRVTLRCSPRSGDLSVYWYQQSLDQGLQFLIQYYNGEERAKGNILERFSAQQFPDLHSELNLSSLELGDSALYFCASSVPGQETQYFGPGTRLLVL.